Each of the 18 T cell receptor beta chains below was sequenced from the same sample in a study of chronic HIV infection and antiretroviral therapy. In TCRdb, the 5' RACE reads were re-called with MiXCR into one record per CDR3 protein. The table records 40,000 to 60,000 distinct CDR3 sequences, about 20% of them present only once. Sequenced material: peripheral blood. These receptors all come from an adult who had HIV and had not received antiretroviral therapy, or was an uninfected healthy control (not recorded which).

The V and J genes are TRBV4-2 and TRBJ2-7; 11 bases are shared with TRBD2. This CDR3 contains 17 residues. J lost 4 bases, V lost 0 bases, and 8 bases had no gene match. Germline V gene data show CDR1 as LGHNA and CDR2 as YNFKEQ. DNA for the CDR3: TGTGCCAGCAGCCAAGACAGTCGGTCTAGCGGGAGGTACGAGCAGTACTTC. Translating gives CASSQDSRSSGRYEQYF.

This clonotype was observed a handful of times. The genes are TRBV20-1 and TRBJ2-1; perhaps TRBD2 as D (6 bases). In germline, CDR1 is DFQATT, CDR2 SNEGSKA (reference sequence). With 5 bases removed from V and 14 bases from J, the gap between germline ends came to 13 bases. This CDR3 has 10 residues. CDR3 nucleotide sequence: TGCAGTGCTGGTAGCTGGGGGGAGTTCTTC. Translating gives CSAGSWGEFF.

This chain connects TRBV6-5 to TRBJ2-7; the match to TRBD2 covers 8 bases. There are 14 residues in the CDR3. V gave up 5 bases and J gave up 4 bases; unmatched junction bases: 7. Germline CDR1 and CDR2: MNHEY and SVGAGI. CDR3 coding DNA: TGTGCCAGCAGTCTCCTGGGCGGGGGGTACGAGCAGTACTTC. Translating it yields CASSLLGGGYEQYF.

J is TRBJ2-7 and V is TRBV29-1; D gene unclear. CDR3 length equals 11 residues. Trimming shortened V by 7 bases and J by 4 bases, and 11 bases separated the two germline ends. CDR1 is SQVTM, CDR2 ANQGSEA, per germline. The CDR3 reads CSGVSVYEQYF. In DNA form, the CDR3 reads TGCAGCGGTGTTTCCGTTTACGAGCAGTACTTC.

This clonotype appeared a few times. The rearrangement uses TRBV29-1 and TRBJ2-5, with TRBD1 as a possible D gene (5 bases). V gave up 5 bases and J gave up 3 bases, with 13 bases separating them. The CDR3 contains 13 residues. Germline V gene data show CDR1 as SQVTM and CDR2 as ANQGSEA. CDR3 sequence (DNA): TGCAGCGTTTTAAGGTCGACAGAAGAGACCCAGTACTTC. Protein sequence: CSVLRSTEETQYF.

The chain uses TRBV28 and TRBJ2-7; D ambiguous. The CDR3 totals 13 residues. Trimming took off 6 bases at V and 3 bases at J, with 12 bases between the two ends. Germline-derived CDR1 and CDR2 are MDHEN and SYDVKM. The CDR3 coding sequence is TGTGCCAGCAGCGTGGGTCCGGACTACGAGCAGTACTTC. It encodes CASSVGPDYEQYF.

In its sample, this clonotype ranks as medium-sized (0.01 to 0.1%). The gene calls are TRBV20-1 and TRBJ1-6; D remains ambiguous. Trimming cost V 3 bases and J 11 bases, with 11 bases left between them. From germline, CDR1 is DFQATT and CDR2 SNEGSKA (reference sequence). The CDR3 contains 12 residues. The CDR3 loop is CSARTQDPPLHF. CDR3 nucleotide sequence: TGCAGTGCTAGGACCCAGGATCCACCCCTCCACTTT.

The V and J genes are TRBV20-1 and TRBJ2-1; TRBD1 matches 7 bases. The trim removed 6 bases at V and 7 bases at J, leaving 9 bases unmatched. Germline CDR1 DFQATT, CDR2 SNEGSKA (reference sequence). The CDR3 totals 13 residues. The CDR3 protein is CSARAGGWNEQFF. DNA for the CDR3: TGCAGTGCAAGGGCAGGGGGTTGGAATGAGCAGTTCTTC.

This clonotype was detected a few times. The V gene is TRBV11-1, the J gene TRBJ1-4; the D gene is possibly TRBD1 (5 bases). Germline values: CDR1 SGHAT, CDR2 FQDESV (reference sequence). The CDR3 runs to 15 residues. V was shortened by 4 bases and J by 7 bases, with 16 bases between the two germline ends. CDR3 DNA: TGTGCCAGCAGCTACCAGACGACAGAACGTGAAAAACTGTTTTTT. Its protein product is CASSYQTTEREKLFF. Drawing the rest from reference TRBV11-1 and TRBJ1-4, the complete variable domain is EAEVAQSPRYKITEKSQAVAFWCDPISGHATLYWYRQILGQGPELLVQFQDESVVDDSQLPKDRFSAERLKGVDSTLKIQPAELGDSAMYLCASSYQTTEREKLFFGSGTQLSVL.

This clonotype was counted between two and nine times. This chain uses TRBV20-1 with TRBJ2-2, with no clear D. Trimming removed 6 bases from V and 1 base from J, with 6 bases in between. CDR1 and CDR2 (germline): DFQATT, SNEGSKA (reference sequence). The CDR3 consists of 12 residues. For the CDR3, the DNA is TGCAGTGCCTGGGAGAACACCGGGGAGCTGTTTTTT. Encoded protein: CSAWENTGELFF.

The gene calls are TRBV28 and TRBJ1-1; a weak D match, TRBD1 (5 bases). Per germline, CDR1 MDHEN and CDR2 SYDVKM. The CDR3 has 14 amino acids. The V end lost 4 bases, the J end lost 2 bases, and 11 bases lay between the germline ends. The CDR3 sequence is CASSSRTKNTEAFF. The CDR3, as DNA: TGTGCCAGCAGTTCACGGACAAAAAACACTGAAGCTTTCTTT.

This chain uses TRBV27 with TRBJ2-7, with 7 bases matching TRBD2. This CDR3 comprises 13 residues. The germline gives CDR1 MNHEY, CDR2 SMNVEV (reference sequence). V shed 2 bases, J shed 3 bases, and the junction held 1 base outside the gene matches. In DNA, the CDR3 is TGTGCCAGCAGTTTAGGGGGGGACTACGAGCAGTACTTC. Amino acid sequence: CASSLGGDYEQYF.

J is TRBJ1-2 and V is TRBV19, with D tentatively TRBD1 (5 bases). V was pared by 4 bases and J by 7 bases, with 13 bases between. This CDR3 is 13 amino acids long. The germline V gene has CDR1 LNHDA and CDR2 SQIVND (reference sequence). The CDR3 protein is CASSTGTWGGYTF. In DNA, the CDR3 is TGTGCCAGTAGTACGGGGACGTGGGGTGGCTACACCTTC.

This clonotype has just a few counts. The rearrangement uses TRBV20-1 and TRBJ2-1; the D gene is possibly TRBD1 (6 bases). Germline lookup yields CDR1 DFQATT and CDR2 SNEGSKA (reference sequence). The CDR3 totals 14 residues. Trimming left V 0 bases short and J 7 bases short, with 13 bases between. CDR3 protein: CSARDSSRGNEQFF. As DNA, the CDR3 is TGCAGTGCTAGAGATAGCTCGAGGGGGAATGAGCAGTTCTTC.

The rearrangement uses TRBV28 and TRBJ1-1; D is unclear. Germline values: CDR1 MDHEN, CDR2 SYDVKM. V was clipped by 5 bases and J by 4 bases, with 17 bases between them. CDR3 length equals 15 residues. The CDR3 nucleotides read TGTGCCAGCAGTCTCCTCTTCCCCTCCGTCACTGAAGCTTTCTTT. Protein: CASSLLFPSVTEAFF.

This clonotype was detected only a few times. V and J are TRBV20-1 and TRBJ1-5; TRBD1 agrees at 9 bases. The V gene end was trimmed by 2 bases and the J gene end by 4 bases; junction bases not matched to a gene: 3. This CDR3 has 14 residues. Germline CDR1 reads DFQATT; CDR2 reads SNEGSKA (reference sequence). CDR3 region: CSARPGQGNQPQHF. Written as DNA, the CDR3 is TGCAGTGCTAGACCGGGACAGGGAAATCAGCCCCAGCATTTT.

J is TRBJ2-3 and V is TRBV5-1; the D gene could be TRBD1 or TRBD2 (5 bases each). CDR3 length equals 13 residues. V was cut by 3 bases and J by 2 bases, with 7 bases left in between. CDR1 SGHRS and CDR2 YFSETQ come from the germline V gene. The CDR3 is CASSYGTTDTQYF. In DNA, the CDR3 is TGCGCCAGCAGCTACGGGACCACAGATACGCAGTATTTT.

This clonotype was seen only a few times. The CDR3, as DNA: TGTGCCAGCATAACAGGGAGCACCGGGGAGCTGTTTTTT. Translated, it gives CASITGSTGELFF. The V call is TRBV28, the J call TRBJ2-2; tentative D call: TRBD1 (6 bases). From germline, CDR1 is MDHEN and CDR2 SYDVKM. The CDR3 extends over 13 amino acids. The V end lost 7 bases, the J end lost 4 bases, and 10 bases lay between the germline ends.